The T cell receptor (beta chain) under discussion was sequenced for a study of early T cells in non-severe SARS-CoV-2 infection. Study information: RNA in bulk from unsorted whole blood was sequenced, and chains were unpaired.

The sample holds a few counts of this clonotype. Each single cDNA molecule received a unique molecular identifier. TCRdb used MiXCR to reprocess the 5' RACE reads, holding one entry per CDR3 protein. The sample includes over 45,000 distinct CDR3 sequences, 5.6% seen only once; the top ten take 4.5% to 5.5%. This CDR3 region has 14 residues. The germline V and J ends were trimmed by 2 bases and 8 bases, with 15 bases remaining between them. The V gene's germline CDR1 is LGHNA and CDR2 YSLEER. This TCR was recovered from an adult who was a healthcare worker with PCR-confirmed SARS-CoV-2 infection or an uninfected control (not recorded which). The sequencing sample was made of whole blood. V gene TRBV4-3 combines with J gene TRBJ2-5; the D gene is possibly TRBD1 (5 bases). CDR3 protein: CASSQLQDDATQYF. CDR3 nucleotides: TGCGCCAGCAGCCAATTACAGGACGACGCAACCCAGTACTTC.